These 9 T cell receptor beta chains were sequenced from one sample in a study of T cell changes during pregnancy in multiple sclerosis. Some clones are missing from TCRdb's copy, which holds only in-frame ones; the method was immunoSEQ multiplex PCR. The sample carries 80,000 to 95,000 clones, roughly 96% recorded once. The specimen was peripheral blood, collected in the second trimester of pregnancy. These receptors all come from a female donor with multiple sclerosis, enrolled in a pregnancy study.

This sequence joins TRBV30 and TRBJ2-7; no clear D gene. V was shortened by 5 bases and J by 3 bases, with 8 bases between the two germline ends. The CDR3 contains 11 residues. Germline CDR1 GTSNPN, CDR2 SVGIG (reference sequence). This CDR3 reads CAWGRGYEQYF. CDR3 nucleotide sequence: TGTGCCTGGGGCAGAGGCTACGAGCAGTACTTC.

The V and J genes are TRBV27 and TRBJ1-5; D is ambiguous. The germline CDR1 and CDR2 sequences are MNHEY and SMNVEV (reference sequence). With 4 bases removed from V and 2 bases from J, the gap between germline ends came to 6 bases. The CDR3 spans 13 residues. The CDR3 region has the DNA TGTGCCAGCAGTTCCTCCCGCAATCAGCCCCAGCATTTT. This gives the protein CASSSSRNQPQHF.

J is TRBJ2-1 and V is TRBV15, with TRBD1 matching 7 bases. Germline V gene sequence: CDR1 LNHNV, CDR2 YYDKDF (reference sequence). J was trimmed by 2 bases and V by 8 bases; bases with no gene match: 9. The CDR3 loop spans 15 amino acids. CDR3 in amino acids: CATSSWQGAYNEQFF. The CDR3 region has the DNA TGTGCCACCTCAAGTTGGCAGGGGGCCTACAATGAGCAGTTCTTC.

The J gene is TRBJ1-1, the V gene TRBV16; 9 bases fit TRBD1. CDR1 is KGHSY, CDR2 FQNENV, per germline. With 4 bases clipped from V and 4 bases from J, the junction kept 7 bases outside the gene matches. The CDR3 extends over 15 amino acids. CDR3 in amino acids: CASSLQGARGTEAFF. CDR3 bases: TGTGCCAGCAGCCTACAGGGGGCAAGAGGCACTGAAGCTTTCTTT.

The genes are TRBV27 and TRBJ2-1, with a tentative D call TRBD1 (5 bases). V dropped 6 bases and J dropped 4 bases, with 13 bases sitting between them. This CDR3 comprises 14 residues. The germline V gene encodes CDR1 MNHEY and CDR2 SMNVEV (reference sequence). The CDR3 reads CASSERGTYNEQFF. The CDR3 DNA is TGTGCCAGCAGCGAAAGGGGCACATACAATGAGCAGTTCTTC.

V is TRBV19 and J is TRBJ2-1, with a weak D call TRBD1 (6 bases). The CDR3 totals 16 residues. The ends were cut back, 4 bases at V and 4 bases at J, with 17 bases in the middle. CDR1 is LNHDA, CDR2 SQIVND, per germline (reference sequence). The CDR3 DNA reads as TGTGCCAGTAGTAACCCGCGACAGGCTTCGTACAATGAGCAGTTCTTC. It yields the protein CASSNPRQASYNEQFF. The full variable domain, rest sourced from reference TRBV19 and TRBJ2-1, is DGGITQSPKYLFRKEGQNVTLSCEQNLNHDAMYWYRQDPGQGLRLIYYSQIVNDFQKGDIAEGYSVSREKKESFPLTVTSAQKNPTAFYLCASSNPRQASYNEQFFGPGTRLTVL.

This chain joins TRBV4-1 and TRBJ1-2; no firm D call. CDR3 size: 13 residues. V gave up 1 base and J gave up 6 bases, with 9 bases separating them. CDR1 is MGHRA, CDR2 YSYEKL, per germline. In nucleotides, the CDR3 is TGCGCCAGCAGCCAAGCCCCGGGAGATGGCTACACCTTC. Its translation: CASSQAPGDGYTF.

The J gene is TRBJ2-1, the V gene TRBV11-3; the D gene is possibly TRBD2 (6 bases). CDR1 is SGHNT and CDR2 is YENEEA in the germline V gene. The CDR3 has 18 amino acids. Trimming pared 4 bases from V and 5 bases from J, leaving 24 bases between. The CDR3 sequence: CASSSPSLARVSNNEQFF. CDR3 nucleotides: TGTGCCAGCAGCTCACCTTCGCTAGCGAGAGTCAGTAACAATGAGCAGTTCTTC.

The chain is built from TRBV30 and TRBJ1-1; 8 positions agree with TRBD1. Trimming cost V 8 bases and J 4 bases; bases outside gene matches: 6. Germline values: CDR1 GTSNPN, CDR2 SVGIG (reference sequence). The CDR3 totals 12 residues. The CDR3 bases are TGTGCCACGGGACAGGTGAGCACTGAAGCTTTCTTT. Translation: CATGQVSTEAFF.